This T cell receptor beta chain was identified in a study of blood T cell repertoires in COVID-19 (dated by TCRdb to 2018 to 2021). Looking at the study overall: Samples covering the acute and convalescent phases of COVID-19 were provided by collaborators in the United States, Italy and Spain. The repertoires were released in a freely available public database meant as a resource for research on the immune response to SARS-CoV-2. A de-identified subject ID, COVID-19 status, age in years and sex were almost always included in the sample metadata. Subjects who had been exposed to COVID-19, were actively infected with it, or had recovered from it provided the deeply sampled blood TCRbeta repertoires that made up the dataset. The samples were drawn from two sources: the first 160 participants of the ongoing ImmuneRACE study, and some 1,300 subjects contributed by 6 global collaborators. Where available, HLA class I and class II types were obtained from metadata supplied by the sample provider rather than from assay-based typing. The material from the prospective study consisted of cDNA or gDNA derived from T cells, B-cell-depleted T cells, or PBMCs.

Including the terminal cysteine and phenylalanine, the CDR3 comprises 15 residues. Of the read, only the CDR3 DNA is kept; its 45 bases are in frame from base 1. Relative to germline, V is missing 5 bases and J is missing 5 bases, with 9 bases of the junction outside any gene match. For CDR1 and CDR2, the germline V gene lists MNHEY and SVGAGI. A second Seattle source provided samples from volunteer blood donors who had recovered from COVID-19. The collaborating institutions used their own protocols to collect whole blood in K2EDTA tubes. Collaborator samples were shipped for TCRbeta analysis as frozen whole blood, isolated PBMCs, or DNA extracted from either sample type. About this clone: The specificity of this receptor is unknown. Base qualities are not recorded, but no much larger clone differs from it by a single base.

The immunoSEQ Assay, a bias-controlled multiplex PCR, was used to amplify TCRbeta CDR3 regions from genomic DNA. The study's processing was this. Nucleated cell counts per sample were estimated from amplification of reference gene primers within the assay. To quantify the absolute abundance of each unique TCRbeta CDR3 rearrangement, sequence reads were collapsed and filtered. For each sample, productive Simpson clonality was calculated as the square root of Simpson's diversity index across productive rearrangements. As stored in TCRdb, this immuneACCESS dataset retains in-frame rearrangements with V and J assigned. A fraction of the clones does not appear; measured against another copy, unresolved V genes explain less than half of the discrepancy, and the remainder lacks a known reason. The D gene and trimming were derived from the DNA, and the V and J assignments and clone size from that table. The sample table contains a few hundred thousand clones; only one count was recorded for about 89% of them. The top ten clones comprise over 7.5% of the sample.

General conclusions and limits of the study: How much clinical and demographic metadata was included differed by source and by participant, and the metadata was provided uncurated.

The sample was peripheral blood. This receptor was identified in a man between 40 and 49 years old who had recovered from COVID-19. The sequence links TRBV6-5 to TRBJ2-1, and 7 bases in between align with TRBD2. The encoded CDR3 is CASSRPSGVHNEQFF. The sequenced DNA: TGTGCCAGCAGTAGGCCTAGCGGAGTTCACAATGAGCAGTTCTTC.